This T cell receptor beta chain is from a study of blood T cells in healthy people across ages. After removal of 1 base from V and 6 bases from J, the junction contained 3 bases not matched to a gene. There are 15 residues in the CDR3. Germline CDR1 is LGHNA and CDR2 is YNFKEQ. The sample holds many counts of this clonotype. The authors ran a second PCR of about 7 to 11 cycles using a sample-barcoded 5' primer and a J-beta primer mix. One entry per CDR3 protein results from TCRdb running MiXCR on the 5' RACE reads. Of about 640,000 distinct CDR3 sequences in the sample, about 30% were seen once. The rearrangement links TRBV4-2 to TRBJ2-1; 10 nucleotides line up with TRBD2. The sequence was obtained from a woman of 80 years or more in good health. The sequencing input was blood. CDR3 sequence (DNA): TGTGCCAGCAGCCAAGCGGCTAGCGGGGGCAATGAGCAGTTCTTC. This encodes CASSQAASGGNEQFF.